This T cell receptor beta chain was sequenced in a study of blood T cell repertoires in COVID-19. Study overall: Samples representing acute and convalescent COVID-19 were sourced from the United States, Italy and Spain. Sample material is recorded as cDNA or gDNA derived from T cells, B-cell-depleted T cells, or PBMCs.

The V and J ends lost 5 bases and 5 bases, in that order; junction bases with no gene match: 9. Looked up from germline, CDR1 is SGHTA and CDR2 is FQGNSA. This CDR3 region has 15 residues. Original data processing: Reference gene primers were amplified, and this amplification served to estimate nucleated cell counts. Clones were sequenced by immunoSEQ multiplex PCR, and TCRdb holds only the in-frame ones, with some missing. D and trimming come from the DNA, and the V and J calls and clone size come from that table. The sample carries 250,000 to 350,000 clones, about 90% recorded once. The chain has TRBV7-2 and TRBJ2-3; 8 bases map to TRBD2. The origin of this receptor is a woman aged 45 to 65 who had recovered from COVID-19. The sequenced sample consisted of peripheral blood. The CDR3 bases are TGTGCCAGCAGCCTAACGGGGGGGCGTCAAGATACGCAGTATTTT. Its translation is CASSLTGGRQDTQYF.